This TCR beta chain was captured in a study of T-cell memory formation after mild COVID-19. Study details: Largely, TCR clusters stayed within a single donor.

TCRdb re-analysed the 5' RACE reads in MiXCR, keeping a single row per CDR3 protein. Of 250,000 to 350,000 distinct CDR3 sequences listed, 16% are singletons. This CDR3 spans 12 amino acids. Trimming removed 1 base at V and 8 bases at J, with 8 bases between. The germline gives CDR1 LGHNA, CDR2 YSLEER. Comment on this clonotype: Its specificity is not known.

Study results and caveats: Pre-infection memory already had some responding clones, implying cross-reactive memory joined. Day 15 to 85 contractors were CD4/CD8 balanced; later expanders leaned CD4+.

This chain uses TRBV4-3 with TRBJ1-2, with no clear D. This TCR came from a man younger than 35 who had mild COVID-19 (a few samples of this study predate the infection). Cell type and time point are not known. The sample consisted of PBMCs or a T cell subset sorted from them (not recorded which). The CDR3 spells CASSQGAQGYTF. As DNA, the CDR3 is TGCGCCAGCAGCCAAGGGGCGCAGGGCTACACCTTC.